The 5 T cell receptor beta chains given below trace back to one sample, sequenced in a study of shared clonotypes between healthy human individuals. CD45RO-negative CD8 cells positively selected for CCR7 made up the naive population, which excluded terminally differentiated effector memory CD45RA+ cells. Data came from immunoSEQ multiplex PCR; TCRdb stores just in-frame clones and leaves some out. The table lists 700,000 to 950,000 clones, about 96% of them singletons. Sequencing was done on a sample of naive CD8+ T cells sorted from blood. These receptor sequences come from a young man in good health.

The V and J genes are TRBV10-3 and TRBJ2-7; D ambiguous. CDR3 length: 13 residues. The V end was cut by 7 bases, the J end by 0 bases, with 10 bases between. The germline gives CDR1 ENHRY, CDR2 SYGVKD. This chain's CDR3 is CAIMARNSYEQYF. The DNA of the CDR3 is TGTGCCATCATGGCCAGGAACTCCTACGAGCAGTACTTC.

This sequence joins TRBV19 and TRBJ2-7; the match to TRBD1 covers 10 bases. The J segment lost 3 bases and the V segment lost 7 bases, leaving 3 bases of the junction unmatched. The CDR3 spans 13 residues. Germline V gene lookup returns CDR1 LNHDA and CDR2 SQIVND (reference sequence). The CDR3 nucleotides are TGTGCCAGTAAAGGACAGGGGGACTACGAGCAGTACTTC. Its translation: CASKGQGDYEQYF.

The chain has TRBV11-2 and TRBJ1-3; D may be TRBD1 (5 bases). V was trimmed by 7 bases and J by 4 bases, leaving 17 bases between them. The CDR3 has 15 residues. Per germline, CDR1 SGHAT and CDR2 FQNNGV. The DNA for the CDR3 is TGTGCCAGCAAACGAGGACAATCCTCAGGAAACACCATATATTTT. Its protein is CASKRGQSSGNTIYF.

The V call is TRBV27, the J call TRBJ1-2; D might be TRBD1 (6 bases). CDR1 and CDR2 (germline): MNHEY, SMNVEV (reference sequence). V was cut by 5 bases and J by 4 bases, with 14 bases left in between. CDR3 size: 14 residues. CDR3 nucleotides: TGTGCCAGCAGTCTCTCCGGGACACGCTATGGCTACACCTTC. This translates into CASSLSGTRYGYTF.

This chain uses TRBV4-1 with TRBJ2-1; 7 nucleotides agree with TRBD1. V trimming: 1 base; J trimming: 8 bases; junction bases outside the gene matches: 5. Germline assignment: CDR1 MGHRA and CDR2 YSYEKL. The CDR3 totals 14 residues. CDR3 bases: TGCGCCAGCAGCCAAGGGGGACAGCTCGATGAGCAGTTCTTC. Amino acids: CASSQGGQLDEQFF.